The sequence of this T cell receptor (beta chain) was determined in a study of blood T cell repertoires in COVID-19. For the study at large: T cells, B-cell-depleted T cells, or PBMCs provided the cDNA or gDNA that served as material.

Germline V lookup: CDR1 MDHEN, CDR2 SYDVKM. The V end lost 6 bases, the J end lost 8 bases, and 17 bases lay between the germline ends. The CDR3 length is 13 residues. Repertoires were generated with immunoSEQ multiplex PCR, while TCRdb's copy carries only in-frame clones and drops some. Altogether roughly 15,000 clones are present, approximately 80% being singletons, with the ten largest covering roughly 14%. This rearrangement joins TRBV28 to TRBJ2-7, with D possibly matching TRBD2 (6 bases). Material for sequencing was peripheral blood. This clonotype originated in a human donor in a cohort sampled during active COVID-19. CDR3 loop: CASRGLEYTKQYF. The CDR3 bases are TGTGCCAGCAGGGGACTGGAGTATACTAAGCAGTACTTC. The variable domain in full, completed from reference TRBV28 and TRBJ2-7, reads DVKVTQSSRYLVKRTGEKVFLECVQDMDHENMFWYRQDPGLGLRLIYFSYDVKMKEKGDIPEGYSVSREKKERFSLILESASTNQTSMYLCASRGLEYTKQYFGPGTRLTVT.